This is a list of T cell receptor beta chains from one sample in a study of glioma-infiltrating T cells. MiXCR, applied by TCRdb to the multiplex PCR reads, yields one record per CDR3 protein. Of about 180,000 distinct CDR3 sequences detected, around 40% appear once; the ten largest clones hold around 5.3%. Input material: glioma tissue, nonneoplastic brain tissue, or PBMCs (not recorded which). These receptors originate from a human donor with low-grade glioma or glioblastoma, undergoing nonglioma brain surgery, or in good health (not recorded which). CDR3s include the opening cysteine and the closing phenylalanine or tryptophan. D genes are given only for firm matches. Clone size appears in some rows only: once, few, many, or a class for an expanded clone.

TGTGCCAGCAGTCTTGGAGGGTCAACTAATGAAAAACTGTTTTTT CASSLGGSTNEKLFF TRBJ1-4 many - TRBV28
TGTGCCAGCAGTTACACGGGGTTGCCCTCACCCCTCCACTTT CASSYTGLPSPLHF TRBJ1-6 many - TRBV6-6
TGTGCCAGCAGCCAGTTCACCGGGACTAGCTACGAGCAGTACTTC CASSQFTGTSYEQYF TRBJ2-7 - TRBD2 TRBV14
TGTGCCAGCAGCTTGGGACAGGAGTACGAGCAGTACTTC CASSLGQEYEQYF TRBJ2-7 - TRBD1 TRBV11-3
TGTGCCAGCAGGCTCCCTCCGGGCCCCGATCAGCCCCAGCATTTT CASRLPPGPDQPQHF TRBJ1-5 many - TRBV28
TGCGCCAGCAGCCAAGTCGCATTTGGGGCAGATACGCAGTATTTT CASSQVAFGADTQYF TRBJ2-3 - - TRBV4-1
TGTGATTACGGGACTAGCGGGAGCGGGAATGAGCAGTTCTTC CDYGTSGSGNEQFF TRBJ2-1 - TRBD2 TRBV19
TGCAGCGTGGAACTCGACAATGAGCAGTTCTTC CSVELDNEQFF TRBJ2-1 few - TRBV29-1
TGTGCCAGCAGTGAAGCTCGGGTTCAGCCCAAGCATTTT CASSEARVQPKHF TRBJ1-5 - - TRBV2
TGTGCCAGCAGCTTAGGTCTCCGGAGCTACACCTTC CASSLGLRSYTF TRBJ1-2 few - TRBV11-1
TGTGCTAGTGGTTTGGGACTAGCAGAACTCACAGATACGCAGTATTTT CASGLGLAELTDTQYF TRBJ2-3 few TRBD2 TRBV12-5
TGCAGTGCTAGAGATCTTCAGGGCGGGAGGCCCCAAAACATTCAGTACTTC CSARDLQGGRPQNIQYF TRBJ2-4 many TRBD2 TRBV20-1
TGTGCCAGCAGCCAAGTATACGGGACTTGGAATACGCAGTATTTT CASSQVYGTWNTQYF TRBJ2-3 few - TRBV14
TGTGCCAGCAAGGACAGGGCCAACGAGCAGTACTTC CASKDRANEQYF TRBJ2-7 - TRBD1 TRBV6-1
TGTGCCAGCAGTTTGACCGGGTCCCAAGAGACCCAGTACTTC CASSLTGSQETQYF TRBJ2-5 many - TRBV28
TGTGCCAGCAGTGCGGTCCAGCGGACAGATACGCAGTATTTT CASSAVQRTDTQYF TRBJ2-3 few - TRBV2
TGTGCCATCAGTCCGAGCCCTGGAAACACCATATATTTT CAISPSPGNTIYF TRBJ1-3 - - TRBV10-3
TGCGCCAGCAGCCAACACCCTCCCGGGACTAGCGCTCGGGAGACCCAGTACTTC CASSQHPPGTSARETQYF TRBJ2-5 - TRBD2 TRBV4-1
TGTGCCAGCAGCTCCTTTAGGGATGACTCTAGGTACGAGCAGTACTTC CASSSFRDDSRYEQYF TRBJ2-7 many - TRBV7-2
TGTGCCAGCAGCCATCTCCGGGACAGGACTAGCCTGGAGCAGTTCTTC CASSHLRDRTSLEQFF TRBJ2-1 - - TRBV14
TGCAGCGTTGGCTACAAGGTGGGAGGTGAGCAGTACTTC CSVGYKVGGEQYF TRBJ2-7 - - TRBV29-1
TGTGCCAGCAGTGAAGGCAGTAACTATGGCTACGCCTTC CASSEGSNYGYAF TRBJ1-2 - - TRBV2
TGCGCCAGCAGCTTGGGGCAGACACACTCCTACGAGCAGTACTTC CASSLGQTHSYEQYF TRBJ2-7 many - TRBV5-1
TGCAGTGCCATCCCCGGGACTAGCGTAGACAATGAGCAGTTCTTC CSAIPGTSVDNEQFF TRBJ2-1 many TRBD2 TRBV20-1
TGCAGTGCTAGAGAGGTTCTTAGAGGGAACACTGAAGCTTTCTTT CSAREVLRGNTEAFF TRBJ1-1 many - TRBV20-1
TGTGCCAGCAGTCAAACCGAGGCAGGGGGCCCACTGGGGGAGACCCAGTACTTC CASSQTEAGGPLGETQYF TRBJ2-5 many TRBD1 TRBV28
TGTGCCAGCAGTCCACGGGGGGGAGCGCCATCCTCCTACGAGCAGTACTTC CASSPRGGAPSSYEQYF TRBJ2-7 - TRBD2 TRBV28
TGTGCCAGCAGTTTATTAGCGGATAGCACAGATACGCAGTATTTT CASSLLADSTDTQYF TRBJ2-3 many - TRBV27
TGTGCCAGCAGTTCTACCGGGACAGTCGAGCAGTTCTTC CASSSTGTVEQFF TRBJ2-1 - TRBD1 TRBV28
TGTGCCAGCAGTTTATCGACGCACACTGAAGCTTTCTTT CASSLSTHTEAFF TRBJ1-1 many - TRBV27
TGCAGCGTTGAGCGTCTGACGAGCTCCTACAATGAGCAGTTCTTC CSVERLTSSYNEQFF TRBJ2-1 - - TRBV29-1
TGTGCCACCAGTGATTCTCGACTTGCGAACACCGGGGAGCTGTTTTTT CATSDSRLANTGELFF TRBJ2-2 few - TRBV24-1
TGCGCCAGCAGCATCTGTCATCCTGCAGATACGCAGTATTTT CASSICHPADTQYF TRBJ2-3 - - TRBV11-2
TGTGCCAGCAGTGCCGACAGACTGGAAGCTTTCTTT CASSADRLEAFF TRBJ1-1 many - TRBV28
TGTGCCACCAGTGATCCTAGCGGGAGGGACACAGATACGCAGTATTTT CATSDPSGRDTDTQYF TRBJ2-3 - TRBD2 TRBV24-1
TGTGCCAGCAGCTTAGGGGAAGAGGAAAACACCATATATTTT CASSLGEEENTIYF TRBJ1-3 few - TRBV7-9